One TCR beta chain is described in this entry. This sample stems from a study of T cells in Graves' hyperthyroidism and ophthalmopathy. The source of the PBMCs was 9.5 to 10 ml of fresh peripheral blood. Amplification yielded TCR beta CDR3 regions, with RNA transcripts as the source. A first-round RT-PCR of the TCR CDR3 used the HTBI primer set. Using its own MiXCR run on the multiplex PCR reads, TCRdb lists one record per CDR3 protein. Here the sample spans fewer than 450,000 distinct CDR3 sequences, approximately 17% being singletons. This clonotype originated in a man younger than 30 with Graves' ophthalmopathy. Sequenced: blood.

The CDR3: CASSQPARGLDQPQHF. The CDR3 region has the DNA TGCGCCAGCAGCCAGCCTGCCAGGGGGCTTGATCAGCCCCAGCATTTT. The chain uses TRBV4-1 and TRBJ1-5, with TRBD1 matching over 8 bases. The CDR3 is 16 amino acids. V lost 3 bases to trimming and J lost 5 bases; unmatched junction nucleotides: 9. Germline CDR1 MGHRA, CDR2 YSYEKL.